The 14 T cell receptor beta chains below were found in one sample sequenced in a study of T cell responses to AZD1222 COVID-19 vaccine. Assay used: immunoSEQ multiplex PCR; TCRdb lists only in-frame clones, some missing. The sample holds about 83,000 clones; under 95% are singletons and the top ten take around 30%. The sequencing used peripheral blood, collected 28 days after the second AZD1222 dose. These receptors all stem from an adult who received the AZD1222 COVID-19 vaccine.

The chain carries TRBV6-5 and TRBJ1-6; D is unclear. The V end was cut by 6 bases, the J end by 7 bases, with 16 bases between. Germline lookup yields CDR1 MNHEY and CDR2 SVGAGI. The CDR3 covers 15 residues. The CDR3 DNA reads TGTGCCAGCAGGTTCCTTCGGACGGACAATTCACCCCTCCACTTT. Amino acid sequence: CASRFLRTDNSPLHF.

The rearrangement joins TRBV7-2 to TRBJ2-5, with 7 positions matching TRBD1. The CDR3 has 15 residues. V trimming: 5 bases; J trimming: 1 base; junction bases outside the gene matches: 7. CDR1 is SGHTA and CDR2 is FQGNSA in the germline V gene. As DNA, the CDR3 is TGTGCCAGCAGCCTACGCAGGGGGAGCCAAGAGACCCAGTACTTC. It encodes CASSLRRGSQETQYF.

The chain couples TRBV10-3 to TRBJ1-5; TRBD1 is a possible D gene (6 bases). The CDR3 consists of 14 residues. Germline CDR1 is ENHRY and CDR2 is SYGVKD. V lost 3 bases and J lost 7, with 13 bases in between. The CDR3 loop is CAISDGGRVQPQHF. CDR3 sequence (DNA): TGTGCCATCAGTGATGGGGGGCGCGTCCAGCCCCAGCATTTT.

The rearrangement uses TRBV18 and TRBJ1-1; unclear D gene. The CDR3 has 14 amino acids. The ends were cut back, 0 bases at V and 1 base at J, with 6 bases in the middle. Germline assignment: CDR1 KGHSH and CDR2 LQKENI. Written as DNA, the CDR3 is TGTGCCAGCTCACCACCCGGCAGGAACACTGAAGCTTTCTTT. Encoded protein: CASSPPGRNTEAFF.

Comments on this clone: One end of the junction does not line up with germline, which may come from a read error. This chain connects TRBV7-8 to TRBJ1-5; the D gene is possibly TRBD1 (6 bases). CDR1 is SGHVS and CDR2 is FQNEAQ in the germline V gene. The CDR3 is 12 residues long. CDR3 nucleotides: TGTGCCAGCAGCGCCGGGGCAGGGGCCTTGGATTTT. It specifies CASSAGAGALDF.

This clone was observed a handful of times. This rearrangement joins TRBV19 to TRBJ1-2, with D uncertain. V lost 1 base and J 8 bases, leaving 5 bases between the germline ends. The CDR3 runs to 11 residues. The V gene's germline CDR1 is LNHDA and CDR2 SQIVND (reference sequence). CDR3 coding DNA: TGTGCCAGTAGTATAGGGCGAGGCTACACCTTC. Translating gives CASSIGRGYTF.

V usage is TRBV11-2 and J usage is TRBJ1-1; D remains unclear. CDR1 and CDR2 (germline): SGHAT, FQNNGV. V lost 6 bases and J lost 1, with 6 bases in between. This CDR3 has 12 residues. CDR3 sequence (DNA): TGTGCCAGCAGAACAGAGAACACTGAAGCTTTCTTT. It specifies CASRTENTEAFF.

CDR3 sequence reads: CASSLKYRRRAEGPSEQYF. The CDR3 coding sequence is TGTGCCAGCAGCTTAAAGTACCGCCGGCGCGCGGAGGGCCCGTCCGAGCAGTACTTC. The chain has TRBV7-3 and TRBJ2-7, with D maybe TRBD2 (6 bases). With 1 base removed from V and 6 bases from J, the gap between germline ends came to 28 bases. Germline CDR1 SGHTA, CDR2 FQGTGA. The CDR3 runs 19 residues.

The sample holds a few counts of this clone. The J gene is TRBJ1-4, the V gene TRBV28; TRBD1 agrees at 10 bases. V lost 6 bases and J lost 4; bases outside the gene matches: 11. The germline CDR1 and CDR2 sequences are MDHEN and SYDVKM. This CDR3 comprises 17 residues. The CDR3 nucleotides are TGTGCCAGCAGCGCGCCCCGTCGGACAGGGGGTAATGAAAAACTGTTTTTT. It translates to CASSAPRRTGGNEKLFF.

The V gene is TRBV27, the J gene TRBJ1-5; D might be TRBD1 (6 bases). V was trimmed by 0 bases and J by 2 bases, leaving 8 bases between them. CDR1 and CDR2 (germline): MNHEY, SMNVEV (reference sequence). The CDR3 has 15 amino acids. CDR3 nucleotide sequence: TGTGCCAGCAGTTTATCGACAGGCGGCAATCAGCCCCAGCATTTT. The encoded protein is CASSLSTGGNQPQHF.

The chain recombines TRBV19 with TRBJ2-7; D unclear. The CDR3 is 13 residues long. Trimming shortened V by 4 bases and J by 4 bases, and 11 bases separated the two germline ends. The V gene's germline CDR1 is LNHDA and CDR2 SQIVND (reference sequence). This CDR3 reads CASSRFYGYEQYF. CDR3 sequence (DNA): TGTGCCAGTAGTAGGTTCTATGGATACGAGCAGTACTTC.

The chain combines TRBV12-3 or TRBV12-4 with TRBJ1-1, with TRBD1 as a possible D gene (5 bases). The CDR3 runs 13 residues. V was trimmed by 5 bases and J by 4 bases, leaving 11 bases between them. CDR3 sequence reads: CASSDQGFTEAFF. The CDR3 nucleotides are TGTGCCAGCAGTGATCAGGGTTTCACTGAAGCTTTCTTT.

In this sample, this clone turned up once. The V gene is TRBV11-2, the J gene TRBJ2-1, with TRBD2 matching over 11 bases. V was clipped by 6 bases and J by 9 bases; unmatched bases: 7. Germline CDR1 SGHAT, CDR2 FQNNGV. CDR3 size: 14 residues. DNA of the CDR3: TGTGCCAGCAGTCGGATAGCGGGAGGGCGTGAGCAGTTCTTC. Protein sequence: CASSRIAGGREQFF.

The rearrangement joins TRBV11-2 to TRBJ1-5; a possible D gene is TRBD1 (6 bases). The CDR3 consists of 18 residues. Trimming cost V 1 base and J 1 base, with 17 bases left between them. From germline, CDR1 is SGHAT and CDR2 FQNNGV. The CDR3 DNA reads TGTGCCAGCAGCTTAGTCCCTGGTCCCAGGGGAAGCAATCAGCCCCAGCATTTT. Protein sequence: CASSLVPGPRGSNQPQHF.